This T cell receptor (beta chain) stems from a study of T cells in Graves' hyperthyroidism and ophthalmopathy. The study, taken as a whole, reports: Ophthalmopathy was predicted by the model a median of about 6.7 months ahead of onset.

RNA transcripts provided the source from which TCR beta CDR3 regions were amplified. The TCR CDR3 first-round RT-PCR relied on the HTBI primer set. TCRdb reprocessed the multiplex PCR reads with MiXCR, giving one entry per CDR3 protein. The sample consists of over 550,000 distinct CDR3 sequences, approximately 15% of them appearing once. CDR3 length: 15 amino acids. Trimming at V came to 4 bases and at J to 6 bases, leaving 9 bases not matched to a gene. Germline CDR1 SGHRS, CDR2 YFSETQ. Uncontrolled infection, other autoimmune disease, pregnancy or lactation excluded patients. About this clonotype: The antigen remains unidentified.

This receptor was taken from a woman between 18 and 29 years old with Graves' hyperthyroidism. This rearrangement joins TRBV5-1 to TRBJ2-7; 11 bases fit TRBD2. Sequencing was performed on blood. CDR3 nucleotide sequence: TGCGCCAGCAGCAAGCTAGCGGGAGGATTATGCGAGCAGTACTTC. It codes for CASSKLAGGLCEQYF.